This T cell receptor (beta chain) emerged from a study of T cells in Graves' hyperthyroidism and ophthalmopathy. TCR beta CDR3 regions were amplified from RNA transcripts. RT-PCR in the first round (using the HTBI primer set) targeted the TCR CDR3. One entry per CDR3 protein results from TCRdb running MiXCR on the multiplex PCR reads. Of more than 350,000 distinct CDR3 sequences listed, 13% to 15% are singletons. The CDR3 spans 14 residues. Germline CDR1 reads MNHNS; CDR2 reads SASEGT. Trimming removed 5 bases from V and 9 bases from J, with 14 bases in between. This clonotype was counted between two and nine times.

V usage is TRBV6-1 and J usage is TRBJ1-6; D not resolved. The sequence was obtained from a woman aged 25 to 39 with Graves' ophthalmopathy. The sequenced sample was blood. CDR3 region: CASSTGPSGSPLHF. The CDR3 DNA reads TGTGCCAGCAGTACTGGCCCGTCTGGTTCACCCCTCCACTTT.